This T cell receptor (beta chain) originates from a study of T cell repertoires in cytomegalovirus infection (dated by TCRdb to 2018 to 2020). General notes on the study: Donor HLA type was relevant to the analysis, because carriage of CMV infection together with the matching HLA type was indicated by public TCR beta signatures. General study outcomes and caveats: The ex vivo response was dominated by HLA-C-restricted CMV-specific TCR beta clonotypes, which also provided the single most frequent clonotype in two of eight donors. In both this cohort and an independent roughly 330-donor cohort, the cumulative frequency of public TCR beta family members distinguished carriers of CMV infection plus the relevant HLA type.

There are 13 amino acids in the CDR3, from cysteine to phenylalanine inclusive. Only the CDR3 DNA is retained, 39 bases long and in frame from the first base. CDR1 and CDR2 (KGHDR, SFDVKD) derive from the germline V gene. The germline ends are 7 bases apart after V is trimmed by 3 bases and J by 2 bases. The instrument was an Illumina HiSeq 1500. TCRdb applied fastp at Q25 and MiXCR to the public reads, then kept only in-frame beta chains. Every distinct CDR3 protein forms one entry, paired with its most common genes and DNA. In all, the sample holds more than 150,000 distinct CDR3 sequences, and under 20% of those were seen once. The ten largest account for around 20% of the sample. This clonotype showed up just a few times. Its antigen is still unknown. Per-nucleotide qualities are absent, and no much larger clonotype sits a single base away.

The source is a human donor in good health (CMV status not recorded). Some clones in this sample may be carry-over from other donors' samples. This sequence uses TRBV24-1 and TRBJ2-7; no confident D gene assignment can be made. Sample: CD8+ T cells from PBMCs. At the DNA level, the sequence is TGTGCCACCAGTGATCCCCTAGCCTACGAGCAGTACTTC. Protein translation: CATSDPLAYEQYF.